These 9 T cell receptor beta chains came from one sample sequenced in a study of blood T cells in healthy people across ages. Primed by a sample-barcoded 5' primer and a J-beta primer mix, a second PCR proceeded for about 6 to 12 cycles. TCRdb reprocessed the 5' RACE reads via MiXCR and lists one record per CDR3 protein. Found here are 380,000 or so distinct CDR3 sequences, 50% to 60% of them singletons; the top ten hold over 40%. Sample: blood. These receptors were obtained from a man in his 60s in good health.

This chain connects TRBV5-1 to TRBJ1-2; no clear D gene. CDR1 and CDR2 from the germline V gene are SGHRS and YFSETQ. The length of the CDR3 is 14 residues. V was pared by 3 bases and J by 2 bases, with 11 bases between. CDR3 loop: CASSSVGVNYGYTF. CDR3 in DNA: TGCGCCAGCAGCTCGGTGGGAGTCAACTATGGCTACACCTTC.

This chain joins TRBV20-1 and TRBJ1-1; D is possibly TRBD1 (5 bases). The CDR3 consists of 13 residues. Trimming removed 6 bases at V and 6 bases at J, with 17 bases between. Germline CDR1 reads DFQATT; CDR2 reads SNEGSKA (reference sequence). The CDR3 region is CSAATPGRAEAFF. The CDR3 DNA reads as TGCAGTGCGGCGACCCCAGGGAGGGCTGAAGCTTTCTTT.

As to this clonotype: A much larger clone is a single base away; this may be a read error. V usage is TRBV14 and J usage is TRBJ1-2; 7 nucleotides align to TRBD1. Germline V gene lookup returns CDR1 SGHDN and CDR2 FVKESK. There are 12 residues in the CDR3. V shed 4 bases, J shed 8 bases, and the junction held 4 bases outside the gene matches. The CDR3 spells CASSPTGRGYTF. In nucleotides, the CDR3 is TGTGCCAGCAGCCCGACAGGGCGCGGCTACACCTTC.

This clonotype was seen repeatedly, ten times or more. V usage is TRBV7-2 and J usage is TRBJ2-3, with D perhaps matching TRBD2 (6 bases). CDR3 length: 14 amino acids. The V end was cut by 6 bases, the J end by 0 bases, with 10 bases between. CDR1 and CDR2 from the germline V gene are SGHTA and FQGNSA. CDR3 bases: TGTGCCAGCAGGCGGGGCGGAAGCACAGATACGCAGTATTTT. It is translated as CASRRGGSTDTQYF.

This clonotype was detected a few times. The genes are TRBV4-3 and TRBJ2-5; D is possibly TRBD1 (5 bases). Germline V lookup: CDR1 LGHNA, CDR2 YSLEER. V lost 0 bases, J lost 7 bases, and 9 bases lay in between. The CDR3 spans 13 residues. CDR3 nucleotides: TGCGCCAGCAGCCAAGACGTTAGGGGGACCCAGTACTTC. This codes for CASSQDVRGTQYF.

A remark on this clonotype: This clone may be a read error of a much larger clone one base away. The J gene is TRBJ1-1, the V gene TRBV12-3 or TRBV12-4, with 7 bases identical to TRBD1. The CDR3 runs to 13 residues. This CDR3 is CASSQGGNAEAFF. In DNA, the CDR3 is TGTGCCAGCAGCCAGGGGGGGAACGCTGAAGCTTTCTTT.

This clonotype was observed once. V usage is TRBV20-1 and J usage is TRBJ1-2; 8 nucleotides agree with TRBD1. V dropped 2 bases and J dropped 7; count of bases not matched to a gene: 9. The CDR3 length is 14 residues. The germline V gene has CDR1 DFQATT and CDR2 SNEGSKA (reference sequence). As DNA, the CDR3 is TGCAGTGCTAGACAGGGGGCGCGGTCGATTGGCTACACCTTC. Encoded protein: CSARQGARSIGYTF.

This clonotype came up a few times. The J gene is TRBJ2-1, the V gene TRBV12-3 or TRBV12-4, with D perhaps TRBD1 or TRBD2 (6 bases each). The CDR3 is made up of 13 amino acids. Deletions cut 6 bases from V and 9 bases from J, with 15 bases between. This CDR3 is CASRGGSGREQFF. DNA of the CDR3: TGTGCCAGCAGAGGGGGGTCGGGTCGTGAGCAGTTCTTC.

This clonotype was recorded many times. V and J are TRBV15 and TRBJ2-7, with D perhaps TRBD1 or TRBD2 (5 bases each). CDR1 and CDR2 from the germline V gene are LNHNV and YYDKDF (reference sequence). V lost 5 bases to trimming and J lost 1 base, with 12 bases between them. This CDR3 comprises 14 residues. The DNA for the CDR3 is TGTGCCACCAGCCCCGGGGCAGAATCCTACGAGCAGTACTTC. Its translation is CATSPGAESYEQYF.